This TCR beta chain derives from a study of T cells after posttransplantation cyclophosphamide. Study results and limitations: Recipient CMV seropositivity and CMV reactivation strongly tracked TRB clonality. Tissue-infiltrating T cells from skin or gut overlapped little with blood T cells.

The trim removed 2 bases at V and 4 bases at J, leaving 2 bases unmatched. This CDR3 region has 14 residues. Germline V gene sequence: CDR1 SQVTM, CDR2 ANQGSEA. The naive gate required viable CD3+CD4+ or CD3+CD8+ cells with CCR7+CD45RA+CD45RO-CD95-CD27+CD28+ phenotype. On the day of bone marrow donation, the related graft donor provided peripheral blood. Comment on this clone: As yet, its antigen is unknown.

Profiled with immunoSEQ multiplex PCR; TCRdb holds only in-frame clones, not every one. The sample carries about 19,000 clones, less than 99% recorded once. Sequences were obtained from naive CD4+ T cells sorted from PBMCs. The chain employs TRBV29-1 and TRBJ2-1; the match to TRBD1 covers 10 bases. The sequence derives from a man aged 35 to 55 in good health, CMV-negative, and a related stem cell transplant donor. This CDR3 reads CSVEPGQGYNEQFF. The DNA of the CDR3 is TGCAGCGTTGAACCGGGACAGGGGTACAATGAGCAGTTCTTC.